The rows below give T cell receptor beta chains drawn from one sample of a study of T cells in Graves' hyperthyroidism and ophthalmopathy. Each CDR3 protein gets one entry after TCRdb re-called the multiplex PCR reads with MiXCR. The table records around 340,000 distinct CDR3 sequences, 11% to 15% of them present only once. What was sequenced was blood. These receptors came from a woman in her 30s with Graves' hyperthyroidism. CDR3s include the opening cysteine and the closing phenylalanine or tryptophan. A D gene is named only where the DNA matches it firmly. Clone size appears in some rows only: once, few, many, or a class for an expanded clone.

d_gene	len	v_gene	abundance	j_gene	CDR3aa	CDR3nt
TRBD2	14	TRBV6-1	NA	TRBJ2-1	CASSHQPLAGGQFF	TGTGCCAGCAGTCACCAGCCCTTAGCGGGGGGACAGTTCTTC
NA	17	TRBV5-8	NA	TRBJ1-5	CASSLILLGEGNQPQHF	TGTGCCAGCAGCTTGATATTACTGGGGGAGGGCAATCAGCCCCAGCATTTT
NA	14	TRBV12-3/TRBV12-4	many	TRBJ1-5	CASSFKGNNQPQHF	TGTGCCAGCAGTTTTAAAGGGAACAATCAGCCCCAGCATTTT
NA	15	TRBV24-1	NA	TRBJ2-1	CATSVGTAPYNEQFF	TGTGCCACCAGTGTGGGGACTGCACCCTACAATGAGCAGTTCTTC
NA	13	TRBV3-1	many	TRBJ1-6	CASSHNPNSPLHF	TGTGCCAGCAGCCACAACCCCAATTCACCCCTCCACTTT
NA	13	TRBV28	many	TRBJ2-5	CASSFGGVETQYF	TGTGCCAGCAGTTTTGGTGGAGTGGAGACCCAGTACTTC
NA	14	TRBV19	many	TRBJ1-1	CASSISGMNTEAFF	TGTGCCAGTAGTATATCTGGGATGAACACTGAAGCTTTCTTT
TRBD1	12	TRBV20-1	many	TRBJ1-2	CSARRQGEGYTF	TGCAGTGCTAGACGGCAGGGGGAAGGCTACACCTTC
NA	12	TRBV7-8	many	TRBJ2-7	CASSPISYEQYF	TGTGCCAGCAGCCCAATCTCCTACGAGCAGTACTTC
TRBD2	14	TRBV7-2	many	TRBJ2-7	CASSPEGGSYEQYF	TGTGCCAGCAGCCCAGAGGGCGGGAGCTACGAGCAGTACTTC
NA	17	TRBV30	NA	TRBJ2-1	CAWSVLGRPLLHNEQFF	TGTGCCTGGAGTGTACTAGGAAGACCACTACTCCACAATGAGCAGTTCTTC
TRBD1	16	TRBV11-2	many	TRBJ1-1	CASSLEGDSWDTEAFF	TGTGCCAGCAGCTTGGAGGGGGACAGTTGGGATACTGAAGCTTTCTTT
NA	14	TRBV6-1	many	TRBJ1-4	CASSARTVYEKLFF	TGTGCCAGCAGTGCCCGGACAGTTTACGAAAAACTGTTTTTT
TRBD2	14	TRBV20-1	few	TRBJ2-1	CSASTLAGYNEQFF	TGCAGTGCTAGTACCCTAGCGGGATACAATGAGCAGTTCTTC
NA	12	TRBV29-1	few	TRBJ1-3	CSAVEGMNTIYF	TGCAGCGCCGTGGAGGGGATGAACACCATATATTTT
TRBD1	16	TRBV28	few	TRBJ1-3	CASSYQTGTAGNTIYF	TGTGCCAGCAGTTACCAGACCGGGACAGCCGGAAACACCATATATTTT
NA	12	TRBV28	few	TRBJ2-7	CASSLIPAEQYF	TGTGCCAGCAGTTTAATCCCCGCCGAGCAGTACTTC
NA	13	TRBV2	many	TRBJ2-1	CASKGFGVNEQFF	TGTGCCAGCAAAGGCTTCGGAGTCAATGAGCAGTTCTTC
TRBD2	18	TRBV7-4	few	TRBJ2-3	CASSRLPGLAAHTDTQYF	TGTGCCAGCAGTCGACTACCGGGACTAGCGGCCCACACAGATACGCAGTATTTT
NA	10	TRBV20-1	many	TRBJ2-7	CSAAPNEQYF	TGCAGTGCGGCCCCTAACGAGCAGTACTTC
NA	17	TRBV13	once	TRBJ2-1	CASSLSPNIPSYNEQFF	TGTGCCAGCAGCTTAAGCCCCAACATTCCCTCCTACAATGAGCAGTTCTTC
NA	13	TRBV2	many	TRBJ2-3	CASSEPSTDTQYF	TGTGCCAGCAGTGAACCTAGCACAGATACGCAGTATTTT